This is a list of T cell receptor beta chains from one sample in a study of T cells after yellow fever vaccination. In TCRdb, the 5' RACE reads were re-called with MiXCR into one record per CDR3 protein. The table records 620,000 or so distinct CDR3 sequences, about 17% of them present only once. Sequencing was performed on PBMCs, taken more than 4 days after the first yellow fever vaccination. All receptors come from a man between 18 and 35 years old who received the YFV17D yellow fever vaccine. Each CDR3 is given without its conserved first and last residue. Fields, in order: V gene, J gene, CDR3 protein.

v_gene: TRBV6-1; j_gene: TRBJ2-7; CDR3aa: ASRNGGTSGRNEQY
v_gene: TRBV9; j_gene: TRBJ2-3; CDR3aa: ASSGDIRTDTQY
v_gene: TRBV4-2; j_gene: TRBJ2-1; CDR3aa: ASSQDPFTTGTRSGEQF
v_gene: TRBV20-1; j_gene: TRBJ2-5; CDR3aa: SARGLAGGLETQY
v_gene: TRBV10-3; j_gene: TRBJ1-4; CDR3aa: AIRRDLGEKLF
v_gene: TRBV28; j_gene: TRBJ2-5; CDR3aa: ASSAVLGETQY
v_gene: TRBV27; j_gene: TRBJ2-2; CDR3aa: ASSWISGVIGELF
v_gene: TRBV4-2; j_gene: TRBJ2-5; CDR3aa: ASSQDLAGGRETQY
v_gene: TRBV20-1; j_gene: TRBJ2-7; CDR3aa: SAILGTAYEQY
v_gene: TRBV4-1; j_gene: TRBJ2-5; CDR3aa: ASSQGTSIVRETQY
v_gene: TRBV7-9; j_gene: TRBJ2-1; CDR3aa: ASSLDGRRNEQF
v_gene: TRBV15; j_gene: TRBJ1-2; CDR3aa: ATSRERGIDYGYT
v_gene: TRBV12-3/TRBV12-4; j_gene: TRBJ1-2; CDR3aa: ASSLRVAGLVSFGYT
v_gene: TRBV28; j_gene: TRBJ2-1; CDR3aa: ASSLSGTYQF
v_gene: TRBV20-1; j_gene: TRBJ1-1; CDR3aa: SAREWNIGTF
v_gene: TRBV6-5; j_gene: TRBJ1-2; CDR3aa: ASSLHGGGNYGYT
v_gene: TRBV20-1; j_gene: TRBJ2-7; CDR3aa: SARNNTGFSYEQY
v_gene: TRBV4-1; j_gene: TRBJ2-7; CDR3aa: ASSQDFRGGMGEQY